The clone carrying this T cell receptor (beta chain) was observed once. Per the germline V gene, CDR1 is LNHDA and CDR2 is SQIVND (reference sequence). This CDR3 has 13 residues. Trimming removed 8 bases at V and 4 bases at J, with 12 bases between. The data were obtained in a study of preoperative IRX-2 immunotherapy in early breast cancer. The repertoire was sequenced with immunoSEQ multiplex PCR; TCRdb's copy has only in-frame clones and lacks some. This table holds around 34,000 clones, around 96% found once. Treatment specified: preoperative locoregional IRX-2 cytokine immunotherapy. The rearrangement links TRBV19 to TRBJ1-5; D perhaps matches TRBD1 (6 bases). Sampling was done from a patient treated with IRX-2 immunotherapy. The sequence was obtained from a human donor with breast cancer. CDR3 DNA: TGTGCCAGTCAAGAACAGGGAAATCAGCCCCAGCATTTT. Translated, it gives CASQEQGNQPQHF.